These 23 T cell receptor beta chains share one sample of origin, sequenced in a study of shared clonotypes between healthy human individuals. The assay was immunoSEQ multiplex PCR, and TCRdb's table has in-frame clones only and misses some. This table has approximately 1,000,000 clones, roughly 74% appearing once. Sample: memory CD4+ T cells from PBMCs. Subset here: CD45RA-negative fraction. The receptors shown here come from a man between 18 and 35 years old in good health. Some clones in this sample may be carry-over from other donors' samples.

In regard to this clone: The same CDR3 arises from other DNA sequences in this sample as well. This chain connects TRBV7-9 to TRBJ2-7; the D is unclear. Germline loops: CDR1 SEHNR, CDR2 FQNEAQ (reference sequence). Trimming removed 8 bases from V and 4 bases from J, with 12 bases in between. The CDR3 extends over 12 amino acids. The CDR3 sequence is CASSLTGYEQYF. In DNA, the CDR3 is TGTGCCAGCTCACTCACCGGGTACGAGCAGTACTTC.

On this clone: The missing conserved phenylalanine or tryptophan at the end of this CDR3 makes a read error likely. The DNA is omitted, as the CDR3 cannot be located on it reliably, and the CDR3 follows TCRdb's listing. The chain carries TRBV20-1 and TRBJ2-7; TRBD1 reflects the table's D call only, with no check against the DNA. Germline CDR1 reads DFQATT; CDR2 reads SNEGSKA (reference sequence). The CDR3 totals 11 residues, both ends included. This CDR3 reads CSASEGDRKPL.

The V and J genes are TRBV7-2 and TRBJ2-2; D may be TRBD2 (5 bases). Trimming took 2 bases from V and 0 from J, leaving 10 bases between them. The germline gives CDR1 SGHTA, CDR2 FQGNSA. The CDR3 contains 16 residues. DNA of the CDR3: TGTGCCAGCAGCTTATTTAGCGCAGCGAACACCGGGGAGCTGTTTTTT. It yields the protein CASSLFSAANTGELFF.

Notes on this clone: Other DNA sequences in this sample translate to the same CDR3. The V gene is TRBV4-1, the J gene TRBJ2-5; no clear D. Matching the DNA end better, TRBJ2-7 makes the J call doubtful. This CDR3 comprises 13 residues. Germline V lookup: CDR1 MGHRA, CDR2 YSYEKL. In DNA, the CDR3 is TGCGCCAGCAGCCGAACAGAAAGCTACGAGCAGTACTTC. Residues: CASSRTESYEQYF.

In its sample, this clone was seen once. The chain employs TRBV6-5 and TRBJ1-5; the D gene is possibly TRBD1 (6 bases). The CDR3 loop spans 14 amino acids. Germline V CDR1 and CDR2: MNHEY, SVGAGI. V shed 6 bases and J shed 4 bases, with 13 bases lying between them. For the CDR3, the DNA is TGTGCCAGCAGCAACGACAGGAGAAATCAGCCCCAGCATTTT. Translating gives CASSNDRRNQPQHF.

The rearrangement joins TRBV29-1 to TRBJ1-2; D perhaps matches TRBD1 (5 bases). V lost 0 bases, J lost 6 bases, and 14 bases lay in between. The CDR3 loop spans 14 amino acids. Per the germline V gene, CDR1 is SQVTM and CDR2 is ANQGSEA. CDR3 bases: TGCAGCGTTGAAGACCGTGGGGCAGGGAATGGCTACACCTTC. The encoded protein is CSVEDRGAGNGYTF. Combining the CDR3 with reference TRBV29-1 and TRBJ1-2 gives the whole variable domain SAVISQKPSRDICQRGTSLTIQCQVDSQVTMMFWYRQQPGQSLTLIATANQGSEATYESGFVIDKFPISRPNLTFSTLTVSNMSPEDSSIYLCSVEDRGAGNGYTFGSGTRLTVV.

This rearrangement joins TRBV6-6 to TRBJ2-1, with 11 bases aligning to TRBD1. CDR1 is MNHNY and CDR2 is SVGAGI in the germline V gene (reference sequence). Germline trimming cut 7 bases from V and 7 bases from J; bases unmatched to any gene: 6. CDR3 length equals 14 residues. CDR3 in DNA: TGTGCCAGCATCCGGACAGGGGGCTCGAATGAGCAGTTCTTC. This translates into CASIRTGGSNEQFF.

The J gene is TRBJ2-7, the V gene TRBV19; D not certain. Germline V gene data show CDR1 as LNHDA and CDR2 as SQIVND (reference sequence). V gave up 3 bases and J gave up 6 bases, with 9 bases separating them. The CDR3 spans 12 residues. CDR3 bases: TGTGCCAGTAGTATCGCACGCGGCGAGCAGTACTTC. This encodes CASSIARGEQYF.

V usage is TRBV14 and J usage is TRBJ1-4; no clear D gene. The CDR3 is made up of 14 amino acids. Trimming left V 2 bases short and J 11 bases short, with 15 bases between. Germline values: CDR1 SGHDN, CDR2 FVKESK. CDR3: CASSQRALERKLFF. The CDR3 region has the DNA TGTGCCAGCAGCCAAAGGGCCCTCGAGCGGAAACTGTTTTTT. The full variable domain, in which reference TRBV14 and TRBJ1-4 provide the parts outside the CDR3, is EAGVTQFPSHSVIEKGQTVTLRCDPISGHDNLYWYRRVMGKEIKFLLHFVKESKQDESGMPNNRFLAERTGGTYSTLKVQPAELEDSGVYFCASSQRALERKLFFGSGTQLSVL.

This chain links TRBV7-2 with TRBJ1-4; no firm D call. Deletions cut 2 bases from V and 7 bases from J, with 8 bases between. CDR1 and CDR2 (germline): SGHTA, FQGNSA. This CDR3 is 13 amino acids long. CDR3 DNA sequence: TGTGCCAGCAGCTTACCACAGTCTGAAAAACTGTTTTTT. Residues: CASSLPQSEKLFF.

The CDR3 nucleotides read TGTGCCAGCAGCTTCGGCTATGGGGGGACAGGTATCAATCAGCCCCAGCATTTT. The encoded protein is CASSFGYGGTGINQPQHF. The V and J genes are TRBV7-9 and TRBJ1-5, with 8 bases lining up with TRBD1. CDR1 and CDR2 (germline): SEHNR, FQNEAQ (reference sequence). The CDR3 covers 18 residues. V gave up 3 bases and J gave up 3 bases; unmatched junction bases: 13.

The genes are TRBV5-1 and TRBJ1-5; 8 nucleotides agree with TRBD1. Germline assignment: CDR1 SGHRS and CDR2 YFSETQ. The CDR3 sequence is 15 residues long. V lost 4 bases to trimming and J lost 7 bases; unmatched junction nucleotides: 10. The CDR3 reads CASSRTTGDGQPQHF. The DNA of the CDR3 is TGCGCCAGCAGCCGAACGACAGGGGATGGCCAGCCCCAGCATTTT.

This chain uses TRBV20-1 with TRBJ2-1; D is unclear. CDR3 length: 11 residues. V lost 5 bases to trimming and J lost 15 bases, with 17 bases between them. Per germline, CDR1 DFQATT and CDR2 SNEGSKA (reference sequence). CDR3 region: CSASVTLKVFF. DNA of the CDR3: TGCAGTGCTTCCGTGACACTCAAGGTGTTCTTC.

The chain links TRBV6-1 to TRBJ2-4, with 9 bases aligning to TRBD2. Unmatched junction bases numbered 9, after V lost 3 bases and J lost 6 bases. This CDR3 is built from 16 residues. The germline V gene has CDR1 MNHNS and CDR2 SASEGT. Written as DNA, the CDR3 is TGTGCCAGCAGTGAGGTCCTAGGACTAGCGACAAACATTCAGTACTTC. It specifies CASSEVLGLATNIQYF.

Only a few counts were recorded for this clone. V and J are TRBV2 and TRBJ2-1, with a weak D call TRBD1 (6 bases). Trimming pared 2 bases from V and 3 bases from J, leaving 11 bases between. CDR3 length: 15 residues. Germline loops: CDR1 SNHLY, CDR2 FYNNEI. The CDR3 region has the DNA TGTGCCAGCAGTGAAAGACAGGTTGGCTACAATGAGCAGTTCTTC. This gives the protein CASSERQVGYNEQFF.

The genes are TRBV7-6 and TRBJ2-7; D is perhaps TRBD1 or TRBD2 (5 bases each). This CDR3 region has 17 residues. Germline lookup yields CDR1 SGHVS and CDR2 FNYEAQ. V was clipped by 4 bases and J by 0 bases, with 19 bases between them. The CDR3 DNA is TGTGCCAGCAGCTCCATCTTGAGGGGTCCCCGCTCCTACGAGCAGTACTTC. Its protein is CASSSILRGPRSYEQYF.

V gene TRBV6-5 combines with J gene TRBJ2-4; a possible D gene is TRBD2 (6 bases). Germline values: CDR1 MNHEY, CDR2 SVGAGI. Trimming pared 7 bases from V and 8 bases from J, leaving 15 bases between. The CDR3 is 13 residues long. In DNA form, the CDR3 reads TGTGCCAGCAAGGGGAGGAGTGTTGACATTCAGTACTTC. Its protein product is CASKGRSVDIQYF.

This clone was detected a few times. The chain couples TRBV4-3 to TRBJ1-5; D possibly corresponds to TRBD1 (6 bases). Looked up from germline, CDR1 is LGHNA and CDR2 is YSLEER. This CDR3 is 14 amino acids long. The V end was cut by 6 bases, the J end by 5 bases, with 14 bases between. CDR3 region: CASRRGGVDQPQHF. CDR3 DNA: TGCGCCAGCAGGCGAGGGGGGGTAGATCAGCCCCAGCATTTT.

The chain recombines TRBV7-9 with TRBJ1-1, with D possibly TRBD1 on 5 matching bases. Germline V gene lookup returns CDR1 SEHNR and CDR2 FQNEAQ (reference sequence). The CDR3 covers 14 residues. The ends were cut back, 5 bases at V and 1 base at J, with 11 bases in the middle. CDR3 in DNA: TGTGCCAGCAGCACCGGGACGGGGAACACTGAAGCTTTCTTT. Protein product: CASSTGTGNTEAFF.

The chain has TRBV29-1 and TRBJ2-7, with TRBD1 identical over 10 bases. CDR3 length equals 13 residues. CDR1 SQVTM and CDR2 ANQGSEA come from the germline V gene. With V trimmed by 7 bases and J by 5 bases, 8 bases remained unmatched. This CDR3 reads CSATRDRGNEQYF. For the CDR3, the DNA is TGCAGCGCCACCCGGGACAGGGGTAACGAGCAGTACTTC.

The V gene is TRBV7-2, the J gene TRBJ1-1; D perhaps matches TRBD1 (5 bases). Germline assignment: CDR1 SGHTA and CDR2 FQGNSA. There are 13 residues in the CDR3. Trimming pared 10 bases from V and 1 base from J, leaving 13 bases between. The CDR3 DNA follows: TGTGCCACCGGGGCCCGGAGGAACACTGAAGCTTTCTTT. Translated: CATGARRNTEAFF.

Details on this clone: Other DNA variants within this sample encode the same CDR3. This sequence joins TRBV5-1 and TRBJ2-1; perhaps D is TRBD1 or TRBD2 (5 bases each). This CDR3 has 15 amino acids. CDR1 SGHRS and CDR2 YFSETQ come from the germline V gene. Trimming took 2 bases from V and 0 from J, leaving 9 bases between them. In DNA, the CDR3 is TGCGCCAGCAGCTTTGAGGGGACCTCCTACAATGAGCAGTTCTTC. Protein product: CASSFEGTSYNEQFF.

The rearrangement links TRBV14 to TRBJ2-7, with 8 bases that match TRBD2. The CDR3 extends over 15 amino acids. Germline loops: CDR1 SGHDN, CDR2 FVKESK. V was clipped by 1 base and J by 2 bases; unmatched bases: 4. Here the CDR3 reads CASSQAGTRTYEQYF. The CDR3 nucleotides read TGTGCCAGCAGCCAAGCCGGGACTAGGACCTACGAGCAGTACTTC. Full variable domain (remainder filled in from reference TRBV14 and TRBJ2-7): EAGVTQFPSHSVIEKGQTVTLRCDPISGHDNLYWYRRVMGKEIKFLLHFVKESKQDESGMPNNRFLAERTGGTYSTLKVQPAELEDSGVYFCASSQAGTRTYEQYFGPGTRLTVT.